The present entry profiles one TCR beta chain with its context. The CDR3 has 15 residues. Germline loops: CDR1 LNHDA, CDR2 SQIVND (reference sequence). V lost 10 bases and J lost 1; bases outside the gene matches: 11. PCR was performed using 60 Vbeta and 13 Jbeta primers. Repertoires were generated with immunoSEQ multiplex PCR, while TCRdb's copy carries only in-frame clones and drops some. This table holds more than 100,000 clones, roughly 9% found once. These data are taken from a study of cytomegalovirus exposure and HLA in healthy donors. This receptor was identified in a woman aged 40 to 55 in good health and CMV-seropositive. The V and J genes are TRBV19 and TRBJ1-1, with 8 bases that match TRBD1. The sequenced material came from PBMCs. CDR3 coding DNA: TGTGCCACCTCAAAGCGGGACAGGAAGAACACTGAAGCTTTCTTT. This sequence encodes CATSKRDRKNTEAFF.